A selection of T cell receptor beta chains follows, all from one sample in a study of OX40 agonist ivuxolimab in advanced cancers. The data were produced by immunoSEQ multiplex PCR, yet TCRdb's version contains in-frame clones alone and is incomplete. This sample has around 80,000 clones; roughly 92% occur once, and the top ten carry about 0.6%. The sequencing here drew on CD4+ or CD8+ T cells sorted from blood, taken in a trial of the OX40 agonist ivuxolimab. The receptors shown here come from an adult with an advanced solid tumor such as melanoma, head and neck, liver or kidney cancer. The CDR3 runs from the conserved cysteine through the conserved F or W. A D gene is named only where the DNA matches it firmly. Rows give clone size only sometimes, using once, few, many, or a class for an expanded clone.

j_call d_call v_call clone_size cdr3_aa cdr3_nt
TRBJ1-3 . TRBV30 . CAWSTGTSGNTIYF TGTGCCTGGAGTACAGGGACCTCTGGAAACACCATATATTTT
TRBJ2-7 TRBD2 TRBV2 . CASSVIAGGPTYEQYF TGTGCCAGCAGTGTAATAGCGGGGGGACCTACCTACGAGCAGTACTTC
TRBJ1-3 . TRBV9 medium-sized CASSVALGSGNTIYF TGTGCCAGCAGCGTAGCTTTGGGCTCTGGAAACACCATATATTTT
TRBJ2-7 TRBD1 TRBV5-4 . CASSSGQFYEQYF TGTGCCAGCAGCTCGGGACAGTTCTACGAGCAGTACTTC
TRBJ2-7 TRBD2 TRBV6-5 . CASSPGLHEQYF TGTGCCAGCAGTCCGGGACTACACGAGCAGTACTTC
TRBJ2-7 TRBD1 TRBV15 few CATSVADRASYEQYF TGTGCCACCAGTGTGGCTGACAGGGCATCCTACGAGCAGTACTTC
TRBJ1-5 . TRBV18 . CASSPDRGNQPQHF TGTGCCAGCTCCCCTGACCGGGGCAATCAGCCCCAGCATTTT
TRBJ2-3 TRBD2 TRBV6-6 . CASPTSGSTDTQYF TGTGCCAGCCCCACTAGCGGGAGCACAGATACGCAGTATTTT
TRBJ1-6 TRBD1 TRBV10-3 . CAIRPGQGANSPLHF TGTGCCATCAGACCGGGACAGGGGGCGAATTCACCCCTCCACTTT
TRBJ2-5 TRBD2 TRBV6-6 . CASSGSSRGGLETQYF TGTGCCAGCAGTGGATCTTCGCGGGGGGGGCTGGAGACCCAGTACTTC
TRBJ1-2 TRBD1 TRBV6-4 . CASSPGQGGYTF TGTGCCAGCAGTCCGGGACAGGGAGGCTACACCTTC
TRBJ1-1 . TRBV5-1 . CASSLLGARPNTEAFF TGCGCCAGCAGCTTGTTAGGAGCCAGACCGAACACTGAAGCTTTCTTT
TRBJ1-1 . TRBV7-3 . CASSLSPQGSTEAFF TGTGCCAGCAGCTTATCTCCCCAAGGGAGTACTGAAGCTTTCTTT
TRBJ2-7 TRBD2 TRBV7-8 once CASSARPVSTSGSYEQYF TGTGCCAGCAGCGCTAGACCCGTTTCGACTAGCGGGAGCTACGAGCAGTACTTC
TRBJ1-3 . TRBV5-4 . CASSPGGAPTGNTIYF TGTGCCAGCAGCCCGGGAGGGGCGCCCACTGGAAACACCATATATTTT
TRBJ1-4 TRBD1 TRBV9 once CASSDYSGDSPNEKLFF TGTGCCAGCAGCGACTACTCCGGGGACAGCCCTAATGAAAAACTGTTTTTT
TRBJ2-7 . TRBV14 . CASSQPGTTPEQYF TGTGCCAGCAGCCAGCCCGGGACCACCCCCGAGCAGTACTTC
TRBJ1-6 . TRBV18 . CASSLLNRISNSPLHF TGTGCCAGCTCACTCCTAAACAGGATTAGTAATTCACCCCTCCACTTT
TRBJ2-3 . TRBV10-3 few CACRGSTDTQYF TGTGCCTGTAGGGGGAGTACAGATACGCAGTATTTT
TRBJ1-3 . TRBV4-1 . CASSEDHDSSSGNTIYF TGCGCCAGCAGCGAAGATCATGACTCAAGCTCTGGAAACACCATATATTTT
TRBJ2-1 TRBD2 TRBV7-2 . CASSLVSGRPSKQFF TGTGCCAGCAGCTTAGTTAGCGGGAGGCCCTCTAAGCAGTTCTTC
TRBJ2-1 . TRBV7-6 . CASSLSGSSYNEQFF TGTGCCAGCAGCTTATCGGGGAGCTCCTACAATGAGCAGTTCTTC
TRBJ1-5 . TRBV19 . CASRTTGLGNQPQHF TGTGCCAGTAGGACTACAGGGCTAGGCAATCAGCCCCAGCATTTT
TRBJ1-1 TRBD1 TRBV19 . CASSLDRGGNTEAFF TGTGCCAGTAGCCTAGACAGGGGAGGGAACACTGAAGCTTTCTTT
TRBJ1-5 . TRBV19 . CASSPAAGSSGQPQHF TGTGCCAGTAGTCCGGCGGCAGGGTCAAGCGGTCAGCCCCAGCATTTT
TRBJ2-1 TRBD2 TRBV10-1 . CAIQLAGGLYNEQFF TGCGCCATCCAACTAGCGGGGGGACTCTACAATGAGCAGTTCTTC
TRBJ2-6 . TRBV10-2 . CASSEFRNPSGANVLTF TGCGCCAGCAGTGAGTTCCGCAATCCCTCTGGGGCCAACGTCCTGACTTTC
TRBJ2-1 . TRBV11-2 . CASSSFGLNSYNEQFF TGTGCCAGCAGCTCATTCGGGTTAAACTCCTACAATGAGCAGTTCTTC
TRBJ2-1 . TRBV10-2 . CASSEAAIEQFF TGCGCCAGCAGTGAGGCTGCAATTGAGCAGTTCTTC
TRBJ1-5 . TRBV30 . CAWNREATNQPQHF TGTGCCTGGAACAGGGAAGCAACGAATCAGCCCCAGCATTTT
TRBJ1-2 . TRBV10-2 . CASGEGHKNYGYTF TGCGCCAGCGGAGAGGGACATAAGAACTATGGCTACACCTTC
TRBJ2-1 . TRBV27 . CASSLKGGATSYNEQFF TGTGCCAGCAGTTTAAAGGGGGGGGCCACCTCCTACAATGAGCAGTTCTTC
TRBJ2-7 TRBD2 TRBV27 . CASRLAGGALYEQYF TGTGCCAGCAGGCTAGCGGGAGGAGCCTTGTACGAGCAGTACTTC
TRBJ1-2 . TRBV5-1 . CASSLALGRNYGYTF TGCGCCAGCAGCTTGGCGTTGGGCAGGAACTATGGCTACACCTTC
TRBJ1-2 TRBD1 TRBV6-4 . CASRNRDSGANYGYTF TGTGCCAGCAGGAACCGGGACAGCGGTGCTAACTATGGCTACACCTTC
TRBJ2-1 . TRBV4-1 . CASSQYNEQFF TGCGCCAGCAGCCAGTACAATGAGCAGTTCTTC
TRBJ2-1 . TRBV7-3 . CASSPGYQSHEQFF TGTGCCAGCAGCCCCGGGTATCAGTCCCATGAGCAGTTCTTC
TRBJ2-5 TRBD1 TRBV5-1 . CASSPGTAQETQYF TGCGCCAGCAGCCCCGGGACAGCCCAAGAGACCCAGTACTTC
TRBJ2-2 TRBD1 TRBV6-6 . CASSIQGTGELFF TGTGCCAGCAGTATACAGGGGACCGGGGAGCTGTTTTTT
TRBJ2-2 TRBD1 TRBV11-1 once CASSLPRQGAVTGELFF TGTGCCAGCAGCTTACCCAGACAGGGGGCAGTCACCGGGGAGCTGTTTTTT
TRBJ1-3 TRBD1 TRBV19 . CASSTTGTAGNTIYF TGTGCCAGTAGTACGACAGGGACCGCTGGAAACACCATATATTTT
TRBJ1-1 . TRBV6-1 few CASSEGNPNTEAFF TGTGCCAGCAGTGAGGGGAACCCGAACACTGAAGCTTTCTTT